This T cell receptor (beta chain) comes out of a study of radiotherapy plus CTLA-4 blockade in lung cancer. Whole-study context: Around 18% of enrolled patients responded objectively, and more than 25% had disease control.

Receiving focal radiation plus CTLA-4 blockade with ipilimumab were patients who had chemo-refractory metastatic non-small-cell lung cancer. Findings of the study overall: Following radiotherapy plus ipilimumab, tumor-derived TCR clones expanded in the blood. Increased serum interferon-beta after radiation also reportedly predicted response strongly.

CDR3 size: 13 residues. In germline, CDR1 is MNHNY, CDR2 SVGAGI (reference sequence). Trimming stripped 5 bases from V and 4 bases from J, with 12 bases between. Profiled with immunoSEQ multiplex PCR; TCRdb holds only in-frame clones, not every one. This table has around 42,000 clones, almost 65% appearing once. This clone has just a few counts. The target antigen is unknown. The V gene is TRBV6-6, the J gene TRBJ2-7, with D unclear. The origin of this receptor is a human donor with non-small cell lung cancer who had a partial response to radiotherapy plus ipilimumab. Material: peripheral blood, obtained from a patient treated with radiotherapy plus ipilimumab. CDR3 sequence: CASSTRVPYEQYF. The CDR3 bases are TGTGCCAGCAGTACACGGGTCCCATACGAGCAGTACTTC.